This TCR beta chain was sequenced for a study of T cells after yellow fever vaccination. General study points: Post-booster repertoires contained most primary-vaccination clones again (around 96% CD4, over 70% CD8). Clonotypes appearing in both CD4 and CD8 compartments existed, and their share was small.

Germline CDR1 and CDR2: SNHLY and FYNNEI. Trimming left V 7 bases short and J 4 bases short, with 13 bases between. There are 14 residues in the CDR3. This clonotype was seen ten or more times. Its cognate antigen is unknown. The authors made TCR cDNA by 5'RACE template switching, adding a universal primer site and UMIs. TCRdb reprocessed the 5' RACE reads via MiXCR and lists one record per CDR3 protein. This sample yields 350,000 or so distinct CDR3 sequences, of which roughly 8.3% are seen a single time; 17% belongs to the top ten. The rearrangement joins TRBV2 to TRBJ2-2; D remains unclear. The source material was PBMCs, sampled more than 35 days after the first yellow fever vaccination. This receptor was identified in a man younger than 35 who received the YFV17D yellow fever vaccine. CDR3 nucleotides: TGTGCCAGCACCCCCGGGCGCGGCACCGGGGAGCTGTTTTTT. Its protein is CASTPGRGTGELFF.